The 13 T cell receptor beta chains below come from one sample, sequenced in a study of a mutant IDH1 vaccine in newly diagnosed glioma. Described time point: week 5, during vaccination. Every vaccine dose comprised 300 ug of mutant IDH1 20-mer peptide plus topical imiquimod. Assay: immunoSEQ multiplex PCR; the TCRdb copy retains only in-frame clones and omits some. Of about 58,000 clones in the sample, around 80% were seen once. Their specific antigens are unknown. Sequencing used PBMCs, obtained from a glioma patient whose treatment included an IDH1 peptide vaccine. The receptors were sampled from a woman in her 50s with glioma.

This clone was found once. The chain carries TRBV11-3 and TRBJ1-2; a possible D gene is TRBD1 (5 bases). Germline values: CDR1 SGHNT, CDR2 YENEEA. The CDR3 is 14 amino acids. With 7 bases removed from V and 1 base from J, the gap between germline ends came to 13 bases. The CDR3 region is CASTTGGGNYGYTF. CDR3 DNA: TGTGCCAGCACTACGGGTGGGGGTAACTATGGCTACACCTTC.

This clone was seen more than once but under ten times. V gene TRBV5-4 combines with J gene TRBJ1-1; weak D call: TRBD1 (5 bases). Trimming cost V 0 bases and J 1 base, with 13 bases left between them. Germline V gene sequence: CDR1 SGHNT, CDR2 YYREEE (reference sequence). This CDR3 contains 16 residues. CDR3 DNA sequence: TGTGCCAGCAGCTTGGCCGGGGGGAAGGCGAACACTGAAGCTTTCTTT. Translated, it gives CASSLAGGKANTEAFF.

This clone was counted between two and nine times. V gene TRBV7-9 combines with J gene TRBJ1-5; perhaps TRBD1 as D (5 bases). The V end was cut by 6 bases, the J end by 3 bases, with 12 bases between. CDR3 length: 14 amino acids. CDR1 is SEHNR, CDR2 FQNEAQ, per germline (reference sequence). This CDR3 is CASRGEGFNQPQHF. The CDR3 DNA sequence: TGTGCCAGCAGGGGGGAGGGATTCAATCAGCCCCAGCATTTT.

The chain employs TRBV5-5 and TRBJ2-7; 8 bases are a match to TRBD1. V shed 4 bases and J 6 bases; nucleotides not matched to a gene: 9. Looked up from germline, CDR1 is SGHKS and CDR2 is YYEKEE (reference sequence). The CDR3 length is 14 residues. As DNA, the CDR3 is TGTGCCAGCAGCCCCCTCGGACAGGGTGGCGAGCAGTACTTC. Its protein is CASSPLGQGGEQYF.

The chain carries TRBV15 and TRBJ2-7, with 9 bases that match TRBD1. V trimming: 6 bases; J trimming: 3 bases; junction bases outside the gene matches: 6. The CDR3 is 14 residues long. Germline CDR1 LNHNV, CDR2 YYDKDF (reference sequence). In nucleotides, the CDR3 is TGTGCCACCAGGGCAGGGACAGGGCGCTACGAGCAGTACTTC. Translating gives CATRAGTGRYEQYF.

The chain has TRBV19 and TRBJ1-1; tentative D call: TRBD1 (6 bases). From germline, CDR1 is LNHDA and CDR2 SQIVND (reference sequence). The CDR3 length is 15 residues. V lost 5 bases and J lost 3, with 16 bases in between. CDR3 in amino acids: CASSPLDRTDTEAFF. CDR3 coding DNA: TGTGCCAGTAGTCCTTTGGACAGAACCGACACTGAAGCTTTCTTT.

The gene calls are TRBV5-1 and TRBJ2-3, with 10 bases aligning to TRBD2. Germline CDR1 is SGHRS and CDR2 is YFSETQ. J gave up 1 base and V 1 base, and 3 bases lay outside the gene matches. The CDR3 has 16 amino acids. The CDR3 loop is CASSLPSGGGTDTQYF. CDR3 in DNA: TGCGCCAGCAGCTTGCCTAGCGGGGGTGGCACAGATACGCAGTATTTT.

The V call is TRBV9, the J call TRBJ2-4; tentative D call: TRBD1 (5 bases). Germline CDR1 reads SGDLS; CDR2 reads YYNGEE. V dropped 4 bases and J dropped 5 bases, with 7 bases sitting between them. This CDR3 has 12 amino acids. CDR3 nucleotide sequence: TGTGCCAGCAGCCCCAGGGAAAACATTCAGTACTTC. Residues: CASSPRENIQYF. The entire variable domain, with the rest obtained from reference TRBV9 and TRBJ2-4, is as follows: DSGVTQTPKHLITATGQRVTLRCSPRSGDLSVYWYQQSLDQGLQFLIQYYNGEERAKGNILERFSAQQFPDLHSELNLSSLELGDSALYFCASSPRENIQYFGAGTRLSVL.

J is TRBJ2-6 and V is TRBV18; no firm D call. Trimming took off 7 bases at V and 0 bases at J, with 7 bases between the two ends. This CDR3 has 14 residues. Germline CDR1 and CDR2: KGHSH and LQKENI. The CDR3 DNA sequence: TGTGCCAGCTACGCAATCTCTGGGGCCAACGTCCTGACTTTC. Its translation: CASYAISGANVLTF.

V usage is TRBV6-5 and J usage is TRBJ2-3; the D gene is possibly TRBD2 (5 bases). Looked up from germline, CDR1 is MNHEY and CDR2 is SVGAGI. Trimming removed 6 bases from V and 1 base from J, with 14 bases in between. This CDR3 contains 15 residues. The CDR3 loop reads CASSFSPGGTDTQYF. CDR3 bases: TGTGCCAGCAGCTTCTCCCCCGGGGGCACAGATACGCAGTATTTT.

For the CDR3, the DNA is TGTGCCAGCAGTCAATGGGGGGTGTGGGGAGGTGAAAAACTGTTTTTT. It codes for CASSQWGVWGGEKLFF. This chain uses TRBV27 with TRBJ1-4; tentative D call: TRBD1 (5 bases). The germline V and J ends were trimmed by 5 bases and 7 bases, with 20 bases remaining between them. This CDR3 is 16 amino acids long. CDR1 is MNHEY and CDR2 is SMNVEV in the germline V gene (reference sequence).

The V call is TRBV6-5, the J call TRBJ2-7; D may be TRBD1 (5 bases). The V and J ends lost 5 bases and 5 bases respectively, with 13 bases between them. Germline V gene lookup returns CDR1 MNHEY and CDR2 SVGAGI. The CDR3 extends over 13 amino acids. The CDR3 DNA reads TGTGCCAGCAGTAAGCAGGGTTTTCACGAGCAGTACTTC. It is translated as CASSKQGFHEQYF.

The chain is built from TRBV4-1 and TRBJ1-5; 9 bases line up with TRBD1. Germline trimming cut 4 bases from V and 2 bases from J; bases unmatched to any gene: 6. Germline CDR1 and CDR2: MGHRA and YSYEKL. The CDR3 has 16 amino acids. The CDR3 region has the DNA TGCGCCAGCAGCCGGAGGGACAGGGATGGCAATCAGCCCCAGCATTTT. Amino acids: CASSRRDRDGNQPQHF.